A selection of T cell receptor beta chains follows, all from one sample in a study of cytomegalovirus exposure and HLA in healthy donors. The table came from immunoSEQ multiplex PCR; TCRdb's copy has only in-frame clones and leaves some out. Counted here are around 30,000 clones, 35% to 55% occurring once; the ten biggest clones make up around 2%. The specimen was PBMCs. The receptors were sampled from a woman aged 45 to 65 in good health and CMV-seronegative. CDR3s include the opening cysteine and the closing phenylalanine or tryptophan. A D gene is named only where the DNA matches it firmly. Size values are once, few and many counts, or a class for expanded clones, and some rows have none.

TGTGCCAGCAGCCCCTCCGCCTACGAGACCCAGTACTTC	CASSPSAYETQYF	TRBV6-5	-	TRBJ2-5	-
TGTGCCAGCACCTCGGCTAGGACCTACGAGCAGTACTTC	CASTSARTYEQYF	TRBV28	-	TRBJ2-7	-
TGTGCCAGCAGTGAAGCTCCCGGGACAGGGTACACAGATACGCAGTATTTT	CASSEAPGTGYTDTQYF	TRBV2	-	TRBJ2-3	TRBD1
TGTGCCAGCAGCTTGGGCCAGGGAGGGACCGAGCAGTACTTC	CASSLGQGGTEQYF	TRBV5-4	-	TRBJ2-7	TRBD2
TGTGCCACCAGCAGCGGGGACAGGGGCCGGGATACGCAGTATTTT	CATSSGDRGRDTQYF	TRBV15	few	TRBJ2-3	TRBD1
TGTGCCAGCAGTTTAGGAGGTCGGACAGGGGCTAACTATGGCTACACCTTC	CASSLGGRTGANYGYTF	TRBV28	-	TRBJ1-2	TRBD1
TGTGCCAGCAGCTTAGCGCAATCGGGGGGTACGCAGTATTTT	CASSLAQSGGTQYF	TRBV7-6	-	TRBJ2-3	TRBD2
TGTTCCAGCAGCTCTGTGACAGGGGGTCCTATCGAGCAGTACTTC	CSSSSVTGGPIEQYF	TRBV7-9	-	TRBJ2-7	TRBD1
TGTGCCAGCAGTTTCCCCCAGGGGCAGGAGACCCAGTACTTC	CASSFPQGQETQYF	TRBV28	-	TRBJ2-5	-
TGTGCCAGCAGGCGCTCCGGGACAGATAATTCACCCCTCCACTTT	CASRRSGTDNSPLHF	TRBV2	-	TRBJ1-6	TRBD1
TGTGCCGTCCAAGGACAGGGGTACTATGGCTACACCTTC	CAVQGQGYYGYTF	TRBV6-1	few	TRBJ1-2	TRBD1
TGTGCCAGCAGCCTGCAGGGGGCCACCCAAGAGACCCAGTACTTC	CASSLQGATQETQYF	TRBV7-7	-	TRBJ2-5	TRBD1
TGTGCCAGCGATAAAGCCCCCTATGGCTACACCTTC	CASDKAPYGYTF	TRBV19	-	TRBJ1-2	-
TGTGCCAGCAGCCTTACGACTAGCGGGAGGATGAATGAGCAGTTCTTC	CASSLTTSGRMNEQFF	TRBV7-9	-	TRBJ2-1	TRBD2
TGTGCCAGCTCACCACCCGGGGGAGGGTTGAATGAGCAGTTCTTC	CASSPPGGGLNEQFF	TRBV18	-	TRBJ2-1	TRBD2
TGTGCCAGCAGTCTAGGCCTAGCGGGAAGTCCAGATACGCAGTATTTT	CASSLGLAGSPDTQYF	TRBV27	-	TRBJ2-3	TRBD2
TGTGCCAGCAGCTTAGAGTTCGCGTCTACCTACGAGCAGTACTTC	CASSLEFASTYEQYF	TRBV7-8	few	TRBJ2-7	-